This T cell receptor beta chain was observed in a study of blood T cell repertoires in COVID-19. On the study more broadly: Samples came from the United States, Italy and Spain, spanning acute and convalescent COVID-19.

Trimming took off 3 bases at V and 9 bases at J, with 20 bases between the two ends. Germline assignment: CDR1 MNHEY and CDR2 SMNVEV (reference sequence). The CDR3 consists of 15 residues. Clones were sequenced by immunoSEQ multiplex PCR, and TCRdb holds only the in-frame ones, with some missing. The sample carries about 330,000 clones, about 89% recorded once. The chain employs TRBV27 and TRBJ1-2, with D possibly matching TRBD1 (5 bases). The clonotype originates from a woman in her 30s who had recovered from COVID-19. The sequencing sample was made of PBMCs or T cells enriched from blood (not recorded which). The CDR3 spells CASSFLPEIGGSYTF. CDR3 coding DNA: TGTGCCAGCAGTTTTCTACCCGAAATCGGGGGAAGCTACACCTTC.